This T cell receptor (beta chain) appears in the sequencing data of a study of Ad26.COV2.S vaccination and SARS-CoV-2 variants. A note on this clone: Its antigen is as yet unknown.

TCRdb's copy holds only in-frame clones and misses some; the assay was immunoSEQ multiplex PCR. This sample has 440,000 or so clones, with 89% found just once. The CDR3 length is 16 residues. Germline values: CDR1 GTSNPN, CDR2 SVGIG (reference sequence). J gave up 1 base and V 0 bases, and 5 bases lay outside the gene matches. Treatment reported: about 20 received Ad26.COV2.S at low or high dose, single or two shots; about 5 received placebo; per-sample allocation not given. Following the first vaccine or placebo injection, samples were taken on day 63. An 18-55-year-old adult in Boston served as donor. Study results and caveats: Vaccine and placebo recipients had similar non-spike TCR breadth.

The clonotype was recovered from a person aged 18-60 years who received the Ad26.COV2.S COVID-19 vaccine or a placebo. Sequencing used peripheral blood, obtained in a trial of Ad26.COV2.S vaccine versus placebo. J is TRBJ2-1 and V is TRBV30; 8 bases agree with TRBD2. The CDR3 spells CAWSVQGLGSYNEQFF. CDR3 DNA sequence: TGTGCCTGGAGTGTACAGGGACTAGGTTCCTACAATGAGCAGTTCTTC.